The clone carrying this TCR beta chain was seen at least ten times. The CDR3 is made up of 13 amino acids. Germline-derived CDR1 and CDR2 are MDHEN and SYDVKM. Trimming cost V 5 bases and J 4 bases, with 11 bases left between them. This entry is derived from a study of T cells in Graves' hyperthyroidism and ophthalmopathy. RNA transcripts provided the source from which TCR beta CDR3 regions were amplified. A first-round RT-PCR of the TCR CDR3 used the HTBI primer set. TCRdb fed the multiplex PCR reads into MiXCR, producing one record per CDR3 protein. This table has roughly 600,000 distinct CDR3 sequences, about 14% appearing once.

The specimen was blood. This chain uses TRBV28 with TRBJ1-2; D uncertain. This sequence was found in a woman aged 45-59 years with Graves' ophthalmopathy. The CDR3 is CASSPALTYGYTF. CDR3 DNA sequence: TGTGCCAGCAGTCCCGCTTTAACCTATGGCTACACCTTC.